This T cell receptor (beta chain) stems from a study of cytomegalovirus exposure and HLA in healthy donors. Study conclusions and caveats: Sequencing artifact likely explains a cluster of highly shared sequence variants. Most subjects' HLA-A and HLA-B alleles were reportedly predicted from TCR beta sequences.

Concerning this clone itself: Its target is not known.

The study ran its PCR with 60 Vbeta and 13 Jbeta primers. In the authors' workflow: As a later analysis found, there were 78 million or so unique TCR beta chains, of which some 10 million were shared. TCRdb's table, derived via immunoSEQ multiplex PCR, lists solely in-frame clones and lacks some. V, J and clone size were drawn from that table, and D and trimming were deduced from the DNA. This sample has approximately 180,000 clones, with around 80% found just once. The V and J ends lost 3 bases and 5 bases respectively, with 10 bases between them. CDR1 is SGDLS, CDR2 YYNGEE, per germline. The CDR3 loop spans 13 amino acids. Samples came from healthy bone marrow donors.

The sample was PBMCs. The TCR was taken from a man in his late teens or twenties in good health and CMV-seronegative. The rearrangement links TRBV9 to TRBJ2-3, with a possible D match to TRBD1 (6 bases). CDR3 in DNA: TGTGCCAGCAGCGACCACAGGGAAGATACGCAGTATTTT. It is translated as CASSDHREDTQYF.